These 31 T cell receptor beta chains were sequenced from one sample in a study of blood T cell repertoires in COVID-19. Method: immunoSEQ multiplex PCR; TCRdb's copy keeps in-frame clones and lacks some. This sample has over 120,000 clones, with 76% found just once. Sequenced: peripheral blood. The receptor set was obtained from a woman older than 75 with active or convalescent COVID-19.

V gene TRBV7-2 combines with J gene TRBJ2-1; D is possibly TRBD2 (6 bases). This CDR3 has 15 amino acids. V was shortened by 3 bases and J by 4 bases, with 13 bases between the two germline ends. Germline V lookup: CDR1 SGHTA, CDR2 FQGNSA. CDR3: CASSFRGSRYNEQFF. The CDR3 DNA sequence: TGTGCCAGCAGCTTCCGGGGGAGCCGGTACAATGAGCAGTTCTTC.

This chain uses TRBV5-6 with TRBJ1-3; 8 nucleotides line up with TRBD1. Germline-derived CDR1 and CDR2 are SGHDT and YYEEEE. After removal of 1 base from V and 2 bases from J, the junction contained 2 bases not matched to a gene. The CDR3 loop spans 15 amino acids. CDR3 sequence: CASSLSGGPGNTIYF. The CDR3 DNA reads TGTGCCAGCAGCTTGTCAGGGGGCCCTGGAAACACCATATATTTT.

The rearrangement links TRBV5-1 to TRBJ2-1, with 7 nucleotides matching TRBD2. CDR1 is SGHRS, CDR2 YFSETQ, per germline. V lost 4 bases, J lost 8 bases, and 12 bases stayed unmatched. The CDR3 spans 15 residues. This chain's CDR3 is CASSGGRGPGDEQFF. CDR3 DNA: TGCGCCAGCAGCGGTGGGAGGGGCCCGGGCGATGAGCAGTTCTTC.

This clone appeared once. The chain links TRBV19 to TRBJ1-2, with no clear D. CDR1 and CDR2 (germline): LNHDA, SQIVND (reference sequence). Trimming left V 3 bases short and J 5 bases short, with 10 bases between. This CDR3 is 13 amino acids long. The CDR3 sequence is CASSIGAEYGYTF. The CDR3 DNA sequence: TGTGCCAGTAGTATTGGTGCGGAGTATGGCTACACCTTC.

This chain connects TRBV6-2 or TRBV6-3 to TRBJ2-3; weak D call: TRBD1 (6 bases). This CDR3 comprises 19 residues. Germline assignment: CDR1 MNHEY and CDR2 SVGEGT. Trimming removed 0 bases from V and 0 bases from J, with 19 bases in between. The CDR3: CASSYSPEGVGESTDTQYF. The CDR3 region has the DNA TGTGCCAGCAGTTACTCCCCCGAGGGGGTCGGGGAAAGCACAGATACGCAGTATTTT.

The CDR3 DNA sequence: TGTGCCAGCAGCCATGGACAGGGCCTGGCGTCCCAGTACTTC. Translation: CASSHGQGLASQYF. V and J are TRBV7-9 and TRBJ2-5, with 8 bases aligning to TRBD1. Germline V gives CDR1 SEHNR, CDR2 FQNEAQ (reference sequence). The CDR3 runs to 14 residues. The V gene end was trimmed by 5 bases and the J gene end by 9 bases; junction bases not matched to a gene: 11.

The V and J genes are TRBV18 and TRBJ2-6, with 7 bases that match TRBD1. The CDR3 runs to 18 residues. With V trimmed by 4 bases and J by 2 bases, 11 bases remained unmatched. Germline CDR1 reads KGHSH; CDR2 reads LQKENI. CDR3: CASSLTRQGSPGANVLTF. CDR3 nucleotides: TGTGCCAGCTCACTCACCCGACAGGGTTCCCCTGGGGCCAACGTCCTGACTTTC.

This chain joins TRBV7-9 and TRBJ2-6; 9 nucleotides agree with TRBD1. V shed 7 bases, J shed 0 bases, and the junction held 7 bases outside the gene matches. This CDR3 comprises 17 residues. Germline CDR1 SEHNR, CDR2 FQNEAQ (reference sequence). The CDR3 DNA sequence: TGTGCCAGCACCTCCGGGACAGGGCCCTCTGGGGCCAACGTCCTGACTTTC. This encodes CASTSGTGPSGANVLTF.

The chain recombines TRBV12-5 with TRBJ1-1; no clear D. From germline, CDR1 is LGHNT and CDR2 FRNRAP. This CDR3 has 15 residues. Trimming stripped 0 bases from V and 3 bases from J, with 11 bases between. CDR3 in amino acids: CASGLVSLYDTEAFF. CDR3 nucleotide sequence: TGTGCTAGTGGTTTGGTAAGCTTGTATGACACTGAAGCTTTCTTT. The whole variable domain, remainder taken from reference TRBV12-5 and TRBJ1-1, is DARVTQTPRHKVTEMGQEVTMRCQPILGHNTVFWYRQTMMQGLELLAYFRNRAPLDDSGMPKDRFSAEMPDATLATLKIQPSEPRDSAVYFCASGLVSLYDTEAFFGQGTRLTVV.

This chain uses TRBV18 with TRBJ2-5; the match to TRBD1 covers 10 bases. In germline, CDR1 is KGHSH, CDR2 LQKENI. Unmatched junction bases numbered 17, after V lost 6 bases and J lost 13 bases. CDR3 length equals 15 residues. CDR3 protein: CASSPGTGATPRMYF. For the CDR3, the DNA is TGTGCCAGCTCTCCCGGGACAGGGGCCACCCCCCGCATGTACTTC.

This chain joins TRBV7-2 and TRBJ2-7, with D tentatively TRBD2 (5 bases). Between the trimmed V and J ends, which lost 5 bases and 8 bases, there was a span of 16 bases. The CDR3 consists of 13 residues. Germline V gene sequence: CDR1 SGHTA, CDR2 FQGNSA. The CDR3 DNA follows: TGTGCCAGCAGCCCCCAGGCGGGCAGCAAGCAGTACTTC. Protein: CASSPQAGSKQYF.

This chain uses TRBV7-2 with TRBJ2-3, with 10 bases aligning to TRBD2. The CDR3 sequence is 18 residues long. Trimming removed 4 bases from V and 4 bases from J; junction bases left unmatched: 14. The germline V gene has CDR1 SGHTA and CDR2 FQGNSA. In DNA, the CDR3 is TGTGCCAGCAGCTCAAGTAGTCGGCCTAGCGGGAGTCCAGATACGCAGTATTTT. Its translation: CASSSSSRPSGSPDTQYF.

The chain joins TRBV7-8 to TRBJ1-5; D possibly corresponds to TRBD1 (5 bases). Germline V lookup: CDR1 SGHVS, CDR2 FQNEAQ. V shed 0 bases and J shed 2 bases, with 14 bases lying between them. The CDR3 totals 17 residues. CDR3 DNA sequence: TGTGCCAGCAGCTTAGCGTGGGCAGGGATGGGCAATCAGCCCCAGCATTTT. Residues: CASSLAWAGMGNQPQHF.

The V gene is TRBV30, the J gene TRBJ2-1; possible D gene TRBD2, 7 bases. Deletions cut 1 base from V and 2 bases from J, with 9 bases between. This CDR3 has 14 residues. The germline gives CDR1 GTSNPN, CDR2 SVGIG (reference sequence). CDR3 coding DNA: TGTGCCTGGAGTGAGGGGGGGCCCTACAATGAGCAGTTCTTC. Translating gives CAWSEGGPYNEQFF.

This clone was detected a few times. This chain joins TRBV7-3 and TRBJ2-3; 7 bases agree with TRBD2. The V gene's germline CDR1 is SGHTA and CDR2 FQGTGA. J lost 0 bases, V lost 5 bases, and 2 bases had no gene match. The length of the CDR3 is 14 residues. The CDR3 protein is CASSPGGSTDTQYF. In DNA, the CDR3 is TGTGCCAGCAGCCCCGGGGGGAGCACAGATACGCAGTATTTT.

The V call is TRBV6-1, the J call TRBJ1-2, with D possibly being TRBD1 (5 bases). The CDR3 runs 14 residues. Trimming pared 3 bases from V and 3 bases from J, leaving 11 bases between. Germline V lookup: CDR1 MNHNS, CDR2 SASEGT. CDR3 nucleotides: TGTGCCAGCAGTGACAGGGCTTTTGACTATGGCTACACCTTC. Its translation: CASSDRAFDYGYTF.

This chain uses TRBV6-5 with TRBJ1-1; a weak D match, TRBD1 (6 bases). V was shortened by 5 bases and J by 3 bases, with 10 bases between the two germline ends. The CDR3 is 13 residues long. CDR1 is MNHEY and CDR2 is SVGAGI in the germline V gene. CDR3 sequence reads: CASSQGRYTEAFF. CDR3 nucleotides: TGTGCCAGCAGTCAGGGGCGGTACACTGAAGCTTTCTTT.

This clone was seen a few times. The rearrangement joins TRBV4-1 to TRBJ1-2; the D gene is possibly TRBD1 (6 bases). The length of the CDR3 is 15 residues. V gave up 3 bases and J gave up 3 bases, with 14 bases separating them. The germline V gene has CDR1 MGHRA and CDR2 YSYEKL. The CDR3 region is CASSQGAGVDYGYTF. The CDR3 DNA follows: TGCGCCAGCAGCCAGGGGGCAGGGGTCGACTATGGCTACACCTTC.

V usage is TRBV4-3 and J usage is TRBJ2-3, with 11 positions matching TRBD2. This CDR3 is 16 amino acids long. The germline V gene has CDR1 LGHNA and CDR2 YSLEER. The V segment lost 1 base and the J segment 5 bases; nucleotides outside the gene matches: 5. CDR3 bases: TGCGCCAGCAGCCAAGTCCTAGCGGGGGGCAGAGATACGCAGTATTTT. Residues: CASSQVLAGGRDTQYF.

The chain combines TRBV9 with TRBJ1-6; the D is unclear. CDR3 length equals 14 residues. Per the germline V gene, CDR1 is SGDLS and CDR2 is YYNGEE. V shed 5 bases and J shed 0 bases, with 6 bases lying between them. CDR3 loop: CASRGSSYNSPLHF. CDR3 in DNA: TGTGCCAGCAGGGGGAGCTCCTATAATTCACCCCTCCACTTT.

The chain joins TRBV2 to TRBJ1-2; D may be TRBD1 (5 bases). This CDR3 spans 13 amino acids. CDR1 SNHLY and CDR2 FYNNEI come from the germline V gene. Trimming took off 8 bases at V and 4 bases at J, with 14 bases between the two ends. CDR3 bases: TGTGCCAGCCAGGGACTGCGTGGCTATGGCTACACCTTC. It is translated as CASQGLRGYGYTF.

The genes are TRBV2 and TRBJ1-1, with a possible D match to TRBD1 (5 bases). From germline, CDR1 is SNHLY and CDR2 FYNNEI. CDR3 length: 14 amino acids. V was pared by 8 bases and J by 6 bases, with 19 bases between. This CDR3 reads CASVNNGALAEAFF. The CDR3, as DNA: TGTGCCAGCGTGAACAATGGGGCGTTGGCTGAAGCTTTCTTT.

This rearrangement joins TRBV7-9 to TRBJ1-4, with a possible D match to TRBD1 (5 bases). The CDR3 runs 15 residues. Trimming shortened V by 4 bases and J by 2 bases, and 11 bases separated the two germline ends. The germline gives CDR1 SEHNR, CDR2 FQNEAQ (reference sequence). CDR3 sequence (DNA): TGTGCCAGCAGCTCGTTGGGGCCCACTAATGAAAAACTGTTTTTT. Translating it yields CASSSLGPTNEKLFF.

The chain employs TRBV10-2 and TRBJ1-5; 8 positions agree with TRBD1. After removal of 2 bases from V and 9 bases from J, the junction contained 6 bases not matched to a gene. There are 14 residues in the CDR3. CDR1 WSHSY and CDR2 SAAADI come from the germline V gene. The CDR3 reads CASSEGTGRVPQHF. DNA of the CDR3: TGCGCCAGCAGTGAGGGGACAGGACGAGTGCCCCAGCATTTT.

V is TRBV6-5 and J is TRBJ2-7, with 7 positions matching TRBD1. CDR1 is MNHEY, CDR2 SVGAGI, per germline. This CDR3 is built from 14 residues. The V segment lost 8 bases and the J segment 4 bases; nucleotides outside the gene matches: 11. The CDR3 protein is CASGRTGGTYEQYF. CDR3 DNA: TGTGCCAGCGGGCGGACAGGAGGAACATACGAGCAGTACTTC.

The rearrangement links TRBV19 to TRBJ1-3; a weak D match, TRBD1 (6 bases). Germline V lookup: CDR1 LNHDA, CDR2 SQIVND (reference sequence). V shed 9 bases and J shed 0 bases, with 18 bases lying between them. The CDR3 has 16 residues. CDR3 DNA sequence: TGTGCCAGCAGCGCCGGACAGCTCTACTCTGGAAACACCATATATTTT. It is translated as CASSAGQLYSGNTIYF.

V and J are TRBV9 and TRBJ1-1; maybe TRBD1 (6 bases). Between the trimmed V and J ends, which lost 0 bases and 1 base, there was a span of 7 bases. The CDR3 spans 14 residues. The germline gives CDR1 SGDLS, CDR2 YYNGEE. The CDR3, as DNA: TGTGCCAGCAGCGTAGGGACAGAGAACACTGAAGCTTTCTTT. It specifies CASSVGTENTEAFF.

Written as DNA, the CDR3 is TGTGCCAGCAGTGAGAGCTCCTCCGGGACAGGGGGAAACACCATATATTTT. This codes for CASSESSSGTGGNTIYF. J is TRBJ1-3 and V is TRBV9; 9 bases align to TRBD1. The V gene's germline CDR1 is SGDLS and CDR2 YYNGEE. V lost 5 bases, J lost 4 bases, and 13 bases stayed unmatched. This CDR3 is built from 17 residues.

The rearrangement uses TRBV18 and TRBJ2-3; D ambiguous. Trimming cost V 2 bases and J 0 bases, with 6 bases left between them. CDR1 and CDR2 (germline): KGHSH, LQKENI. The CDR3 spans 14 residues. CDR3 nucleotides: TGTGCCAGCTCACCAGTATCTAGCACAGATACGCAGTATTTT. The encoded protein is CASSPVSSTDTQYF.

This chain connects TRBV6-2 or TRBV6-3 to TRBJ2-2; a weak D match, TRBD2 (6 bases). With 6 bases removed from V and 5 bases from J, the gap between germline ends came to 19 bases. The germline gives CDR1 MNHEY, CDR2 SVGEGT. This CDR3 has 16 amino acids. As DNA, the CDR3 is TGTGCCAGCAGCCGAGGAGGGACCCGGTGGACCGGGGAGCTGTTTTTT. Its protein product is CASSRGGTRWTGELFF.

The V call is TRBV25-1, the J call TRBJ1-2; 9 bases agree with TRBD1. Germline CDR1 and CDR2: MGHDK and SYGVNS. Trimming at V came to 7 bases and at J to 3 bases, leaving 6 bases not matched to a gene. The CDR3 consists of 14 residues. CDR3 sequence: CASKGQGPYYGYTF. The CDR3 nucleotides read TGTGCCAGCAAGGGACAGGGCCCCTACTATGGCTACACCTTC.